One TCR beta chain is described in this entry. The sample belongs to a study of blood T cell repertoires in COVID-19. Germline values: CDR1 SEHNR, CDR2 FQNEAQ (reference sequence). V lost 4 bases to trimming and J lost 5 bases; unmatched junction nucleotides: 4. This CDR3 is built from 13 residues. Produced via immunoSEQ multiplex PCR; TCRdb's table is partial and in-frame only. The sample shows roughly 330,000 clones, approximately 89% of them seen only once. The V call is TRBV7-9, the J call TRBJ1-2; 7 nucleotides agree with TRBD1. Sequencing used PBMCs or T cells enriched from blood (not recorded which). This TCR derives from a woman in her twenties or thirties who had recovered from COVID-19. CDR3 bases: TGTGCCAGCAGCTCGACAGGGTTTTATGGCTACACCTTC. The encoded protein is CASSSTGFYGYTF.